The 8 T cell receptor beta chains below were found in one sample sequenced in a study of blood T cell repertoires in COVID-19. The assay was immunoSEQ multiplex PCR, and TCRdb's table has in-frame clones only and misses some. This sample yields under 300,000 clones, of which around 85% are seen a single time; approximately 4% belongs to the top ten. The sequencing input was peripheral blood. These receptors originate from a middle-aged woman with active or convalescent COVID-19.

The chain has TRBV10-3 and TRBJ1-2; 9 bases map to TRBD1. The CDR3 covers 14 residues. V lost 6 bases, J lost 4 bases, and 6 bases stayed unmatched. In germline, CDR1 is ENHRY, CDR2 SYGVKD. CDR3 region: CAISLGQGTYGYTF. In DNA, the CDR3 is TGTGCCATCAGCCTGGGACAGGGTACCTATGGCTACACCTTC.

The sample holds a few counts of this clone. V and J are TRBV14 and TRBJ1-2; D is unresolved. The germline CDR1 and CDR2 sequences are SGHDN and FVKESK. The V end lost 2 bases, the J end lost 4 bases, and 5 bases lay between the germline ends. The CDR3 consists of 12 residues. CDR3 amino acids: CASSQPRYGYTF. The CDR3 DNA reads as TGTGCCAGCAGCCAACCCCGCTATGGCTACACCTTC. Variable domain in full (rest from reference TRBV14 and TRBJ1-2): EAGVTQFPSHSVIEKGQTVTLRCDPISGHDNLYWYRRVMGKEIKFLLHFVKESKQDESGMPNNRFLAERTGGTYSTLKVQPAELEDSGVYFCASSQPRYGYTFGSGTRLTVV.

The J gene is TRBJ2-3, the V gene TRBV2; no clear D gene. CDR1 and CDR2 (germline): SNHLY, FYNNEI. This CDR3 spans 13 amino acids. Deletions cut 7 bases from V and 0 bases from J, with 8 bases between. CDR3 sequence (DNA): TGTGCCAGCATGCAGGCTAGCACAGATACGCAGTATTTT. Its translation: CASMQASTDTQYF.

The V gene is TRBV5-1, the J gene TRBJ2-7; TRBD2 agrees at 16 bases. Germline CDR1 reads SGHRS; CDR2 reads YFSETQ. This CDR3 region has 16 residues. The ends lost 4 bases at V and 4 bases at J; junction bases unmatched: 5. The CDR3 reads CASSPGLAGGRYEQYV. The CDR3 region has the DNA TGCGCCAGCAGCCCGGGACTAGCGGGGGGGCGGTACGAGCAGTACGTC.

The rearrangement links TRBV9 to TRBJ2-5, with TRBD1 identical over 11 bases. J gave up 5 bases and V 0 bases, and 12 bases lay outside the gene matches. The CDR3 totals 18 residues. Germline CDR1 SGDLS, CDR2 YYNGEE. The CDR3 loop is CASSVGPLGQGALETQYF. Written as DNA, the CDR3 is TGTGCCAGCAGCGTAGGACCCCTCGGACAGGGGGCGCTTGAGACCCAGTACTTC. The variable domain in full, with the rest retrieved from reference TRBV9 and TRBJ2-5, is DSGVTQTPKHLITATGQRVTLRCSPRSGDLSVYWYQQSLDQGLQFLIQYYNGEERAKGNILERFSAQQFPDLHSELNLSSLELGDSALYFCASSVGPLGQGALETQYFGPGTRLLVL.

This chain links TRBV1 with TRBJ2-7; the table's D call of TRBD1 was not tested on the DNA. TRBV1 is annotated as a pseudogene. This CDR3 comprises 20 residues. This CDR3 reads CTSSQDPRDRDSLPGYEQYV. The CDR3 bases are TGCACCAGCAGCCAAGACCCAAGAGACAGGGATTCCCTTCCTGGTTACGAGCAGTACGTC.

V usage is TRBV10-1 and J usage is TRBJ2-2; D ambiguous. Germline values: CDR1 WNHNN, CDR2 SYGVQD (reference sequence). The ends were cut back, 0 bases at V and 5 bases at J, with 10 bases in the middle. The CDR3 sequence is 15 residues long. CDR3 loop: CASSESVTVTGELFF. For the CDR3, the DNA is TGCGCCAGCAGTGAGTCAGTTACAGTTACCGGGGAGCTGTTTTTT.

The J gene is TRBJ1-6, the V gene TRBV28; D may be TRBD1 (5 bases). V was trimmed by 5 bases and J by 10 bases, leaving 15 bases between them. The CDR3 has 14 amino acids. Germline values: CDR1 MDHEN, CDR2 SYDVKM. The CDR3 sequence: CASSPGGDASPLHF. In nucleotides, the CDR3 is TGTGCCAGCAGTCCCGGGGGTGATGCCTCACCCCTCCACTTT.